This is a list of T cell receptor beta chains from one sample in a study of cytomegalovirus exposure and HLA in healthy donors. Repertoires were generated with immunoSEQ multiplex PCR, while TCRdb's copy carries only in-frame clones and drops some. Here the sample spans under 130,000 clones, 78% being singletons. The sequencing input was PBMCs. The receptors originated from a man aged 25-45 years in good health and CMV-seronegative. The CDR3 runs from the conserved cysteine through the conserved F or W. D genes are given only for firm matches. The listing skips clone size in some rows; elsewhere it reads once, few, many or a size class.

clone size	D gene	V gene	J gene	CDR3 DNA	CDR3 protein
NA	NA	TRBV29-1	TRBJ1-1	TGCAGCGTTGAAGGCGGCAACCAGCAGGGCACTGAAGCTTTCTTT	CSVEGGNQQGTEAFF
NA	NA	TRBV28	TRBJ1-2	TGTGCCACCCAGGGTACTAACTATGGCTACACCTTC	CATQGTNYGYTF
NA	NA	TRBV28	TRBJ1-2	TGTGCCAGCAGTTCCCTCCGGGAACCGGGAGGCTACACCTTC	CASSSLREPGGYTF
NA	TRBD1	TRBV4-3	TRBJ1-1	TGCGCCAGCAGCCAGGAGCAGGGGGGGAACACTGAAGCTTTCTTT	CASSQEQGGNTEAFF
NA	TRBD2	TRBV7-9	TRBJ2-7	TGTGCCAGCAGGGATCTAGCGGGAGTTGGCTCCTACGAGCAGTACTTC	CASRDLAGVGSYEQYF
NA	TRBD1	TRBV13	TRBJ1-3	TGTGCCAGCAGCTCTAGACAGGGGGGAAACACCATATATTTT	CASSSRQGGNTIYF
NA	NA	TRBV7-2	TRBJ2-2	TGTGCCAGCAGCCTACAGGGCGTCCCTAACACCGGGGAGCTGTTTTTT	CASSLQGVPNTGELFF
NA	TRBD1	TRBV10-3	TRBJ1-3	TGTGCCATCAGACCAAATCGGGACAGGGTAACGGGAAACACCATATATTTT	CAIRPNRDRVTGNTIYF
NA	NA	TRBV5-1	TRBJ2-3	TGCGCCAGCAGCCTATCCACAGATACGCAGTATTTT	CASSLSTDTQYF
once	NA	TRBV4-3	TRBJ2-2	TGCGCCAGCAGCCAAGTTCATGGGGGGGCAGAGGAGCTGTTTTTT	CASSQVHGGAEELFF
NA	NA	TRBV28	TRBJ1-2	TGTGCCAGCAGTGTAAGCGGGGGATATGGCTACACCTTC	CASSVSGGYGYTF
NA	NA	TRBV6-5	TRBJ1-5	TGTGCCAGCAGCCGGACAGTCTATAGCAATCAGCCCCAGCATTTT	CASSRTVYSNQPQHF
NA	NA	TRBV10-1	TRBJ1-2	TGCGCCAGCAGTGAAAGGGAGGGCTACACCTTC	CASSEREGYTF
NA	NA	TRBV7-9	TRBJ1-1	TGTGCCAGCAGCTTAGCTGGTTCAGGGTCTAGTGAAGCTTTCTTT	CASSLAGSGSSEAFF
NA	NA	TRBV4-3	TRBJ1-2	TGCGCCAGCAGCCAAGAAGGGGGAGCTAACTATGGCTACACCTTC	CASSQEGGANYGYTF
NA	TRBD1	TRBV30	TRBJ1-2	TGTGCCTGGAATCGGGACAGGAACTATGGCTACACCTTC	CAWNRDRNYGYTF
NA	TRBD2	TRBV7-2	TRBJ2-1	TGTGCCAGCAGCTTAATGGCGGGGGGGCCGTTCTTC	CASSLMAGGPFF
NA	TRBD1	TRBV5-1	TRBJ1-4	TGCGCCAGCAGCCGGACAGGGACCACGGGGGAAAAACTGTTTTTT	CASSRTGTTGEKLFF
NA	NA	TRBV6-6	TRBJ2-2	TGTGCCAGCACCGTGAGCGGGTTCACCGGGGAGCTGTTTTTT	CASTVSGFTGELFF
NA	NA	TRBV5-1	TRBJ2-7	TGCGCCAGCAGCTTGGTAGGAACAGTGAGCGAGCAGTACTTC	CASSLVGTVSEQYF
few	NA	TRBV6-1	TRBJ2-1	TGTGCCAGCAAAGAACCCTACTACAATGAGCAGTTCTTC	CASKEPYYNEQFF
NA	NA	TRBV11-2	TRBJ1-4	TGTGCCAGCAGCTTAGTTTGGGGGGAAGTAGGTGAAAAACTGTTTTTT	CASSLVWGEVGEKLFF
NA	NA	TRBV2	TRBJ1-2	TGTGCCAGCATCTCTGGCAGGGGTACCTACACCTTC	CASISGRGTYTF
once	TRBD2	TRBV7-2	TRBJ2-5	TGTGCCAGCAGCGAGGGACTAGCGGGGGGGCTGGGCGAGACCCAGTACTTC	CASSEGLAGGLGETQYF
once	TRBD2	TRBV5-4	TRBJ2-7	TGTGCCAGCAGCGCTCCGGGACTAGGAGATCGCTCCTACGAGCAGTACTTC	CASSAPGLGDRSYEQYF
once	NA	TRBV19	TRBJ1-1	NA	CASTTVAEAFF
NA	TRBD2	TRBV30	TRBJ2-1	TGTGCCTGGAGTGTACGGTTTAGCGGGAGGGCAGGTGAGCAGTTCTTC	CAWSVRFSGRAGEQFF
NA	NA	TRBV30	TRBJ1-2	TGTGCCTGGAGTGTACTACAGGGAGAATCCTATGGCTACACCTTC	CAWSVLQGESYGYTF
few	NA	TRBV2	TRBJ2-3	TGTGCCAGCAGTGTTTCCTTCGATACGCAGTATTTT	CASSVSFDTQYF
NA	NA	TRBV25-1	TRBJ1-2	TGTGCCAGCACGGGTCCGGAATGTGGCTACACCTTC	CASTGPECGYTF
NA	NA	TRBV6-1	TRBJ2-7	TGTGCCACCCTCAGGGGAGCGTCCTACGAGCAGTACTTC	CATLRGASYEQYF